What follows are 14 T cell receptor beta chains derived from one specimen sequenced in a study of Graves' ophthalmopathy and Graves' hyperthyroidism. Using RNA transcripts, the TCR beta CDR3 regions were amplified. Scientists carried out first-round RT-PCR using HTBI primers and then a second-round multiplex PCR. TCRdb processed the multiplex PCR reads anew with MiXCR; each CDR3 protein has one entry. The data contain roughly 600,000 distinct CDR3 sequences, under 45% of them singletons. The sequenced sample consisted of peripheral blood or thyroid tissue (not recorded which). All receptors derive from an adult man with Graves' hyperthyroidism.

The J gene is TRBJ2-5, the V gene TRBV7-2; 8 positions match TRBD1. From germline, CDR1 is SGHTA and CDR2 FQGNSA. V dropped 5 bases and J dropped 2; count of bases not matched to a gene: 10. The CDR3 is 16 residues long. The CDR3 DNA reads TGTGCCAGCAGCGCACGGACAGGGAAGACTCAAGAGACCCAGTACTTC. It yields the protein CASSARTGKTQETQYF.

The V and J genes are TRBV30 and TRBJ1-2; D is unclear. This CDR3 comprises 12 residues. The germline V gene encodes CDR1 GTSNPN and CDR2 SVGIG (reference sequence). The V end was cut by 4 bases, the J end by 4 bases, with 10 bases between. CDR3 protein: CAWIEGSYGYTF. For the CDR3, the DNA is TGTGCCTGGATTGAGGGTAGCTATGGCTACACCTTC.

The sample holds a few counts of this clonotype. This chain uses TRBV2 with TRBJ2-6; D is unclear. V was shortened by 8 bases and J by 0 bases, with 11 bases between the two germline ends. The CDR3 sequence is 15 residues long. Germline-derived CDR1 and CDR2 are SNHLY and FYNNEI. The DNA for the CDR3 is TGTGCCAGCTCACCCCTGTCCTCTGGGGCCAACGTCCTGACTTTC. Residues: CASSPLSSGANVLTF.

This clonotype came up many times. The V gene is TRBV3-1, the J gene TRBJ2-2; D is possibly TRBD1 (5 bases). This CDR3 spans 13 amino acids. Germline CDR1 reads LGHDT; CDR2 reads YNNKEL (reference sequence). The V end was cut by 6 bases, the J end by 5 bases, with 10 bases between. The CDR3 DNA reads TGTGCCAGCAGTTCCAGGGCGACCGGGGAGCTGTTTTTT. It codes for CASSSRATGELFF.

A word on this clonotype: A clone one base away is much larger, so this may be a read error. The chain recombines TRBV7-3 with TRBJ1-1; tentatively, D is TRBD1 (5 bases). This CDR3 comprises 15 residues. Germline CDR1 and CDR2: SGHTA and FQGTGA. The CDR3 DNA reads TGTGCCAGCAGTTACGGGGGACCAATGAACACTGAAGCTTCCTTT. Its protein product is CASSYGGPMNTEASF. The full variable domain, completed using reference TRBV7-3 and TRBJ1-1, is GAGVSQTPSNKVTEKGKYVELRCDPISGHTALYWYRQSLGQGPEFLIYFQGTGAADDSGLPNDRFFAVRPEGSVSTLKIQRTERGDSAVYLCASSYGGPMNTEASFGQGTRLTVV.

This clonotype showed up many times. This chain's CDR3 is CASSFSGVQPQHF. CDR3 nucleotides: TGTGCCAGCAGCTTCAGTGGGGTCCAGCCCCAGCATTTT. The rearrangement uses TRBV7-2 and TRBJ1-5, with D unresolved. Germline V gene data show CDR1 as SGHTA and CDR2 as FQGNSA. V was trimmed by 3 bases and J by 7 bases, leaving 10 bases between them. This CDR3 contains 13 residues.

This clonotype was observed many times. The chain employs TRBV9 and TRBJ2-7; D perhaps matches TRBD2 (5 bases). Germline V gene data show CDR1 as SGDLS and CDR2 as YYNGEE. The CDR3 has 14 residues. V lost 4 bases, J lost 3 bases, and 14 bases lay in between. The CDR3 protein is CASSSTRTGYEQYF. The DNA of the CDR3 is TGTGCCAGCAGCTCCACTCGGACTGGCTACGAGCAGTACTTC.

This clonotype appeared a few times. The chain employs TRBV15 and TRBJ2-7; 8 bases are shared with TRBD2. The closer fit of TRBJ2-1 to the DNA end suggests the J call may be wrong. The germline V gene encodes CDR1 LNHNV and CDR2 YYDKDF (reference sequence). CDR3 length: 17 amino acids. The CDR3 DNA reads TGTGCCACCAGCACCTACCCTCTTAGCGGGACGAAGGGTGAGCAGTTCTTC. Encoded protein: CATSTYPLSGTKGEQFF.

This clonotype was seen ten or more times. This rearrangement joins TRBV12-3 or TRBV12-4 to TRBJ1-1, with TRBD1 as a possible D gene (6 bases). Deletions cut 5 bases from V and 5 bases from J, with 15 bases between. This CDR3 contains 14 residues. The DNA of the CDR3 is TGTGCCAGCAGTGCCGCGGACAGAGGGACTGAAGCTTTCTTT. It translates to CASSAADRGTEAFF.

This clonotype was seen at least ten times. CDR3 nucleotides: TGTGCCAGCAGTTCGACAGGTGTGGGCAATCAGCCCCAGCATTTT. It specifies CASSSTGVGNQPQHF. V usage is TRBV6-5 and J usage is TRBJ1-5; TRBD1 might be the D (6 bases). Deletions cut 4 bases from V and 2 bases from J, with 12 bases between. The germline gives CDR1 MNHEY, CDR2 SVGAGI. The CDR3 sequence is 15 residues long.

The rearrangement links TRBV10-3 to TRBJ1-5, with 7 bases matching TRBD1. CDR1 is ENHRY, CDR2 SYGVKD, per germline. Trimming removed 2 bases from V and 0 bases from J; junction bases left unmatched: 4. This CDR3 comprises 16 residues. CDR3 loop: CAISERQGNSNQPQHF. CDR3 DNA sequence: TGTGCCATCAGTGAGAGACAGGGCAATAGCAATCAGCCCCAGCATTTT.

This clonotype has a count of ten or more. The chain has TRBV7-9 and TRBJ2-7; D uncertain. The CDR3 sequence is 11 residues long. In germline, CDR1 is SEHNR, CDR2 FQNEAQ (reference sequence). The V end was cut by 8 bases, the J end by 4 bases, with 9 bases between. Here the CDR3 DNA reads TGTGCCAGCGGGCCAGATTACGAGCAGTACTTC. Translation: CASGPDYEQYF.

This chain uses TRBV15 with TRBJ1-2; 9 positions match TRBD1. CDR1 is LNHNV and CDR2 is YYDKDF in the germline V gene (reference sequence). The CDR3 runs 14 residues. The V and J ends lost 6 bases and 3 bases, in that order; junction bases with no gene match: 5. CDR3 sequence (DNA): TGTGCCACCAGAAGGACAGGGGAAGACTATGGCTACACCTTC. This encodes CATRRTGEDYGYTF.

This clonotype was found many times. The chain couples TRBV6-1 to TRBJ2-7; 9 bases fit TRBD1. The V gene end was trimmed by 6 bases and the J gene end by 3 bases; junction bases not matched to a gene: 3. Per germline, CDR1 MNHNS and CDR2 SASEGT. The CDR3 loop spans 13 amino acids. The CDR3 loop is CASSTTGGYEQYF. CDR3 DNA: TGTGCCAGCAGCACGACAGGGGGCTACGAGCAGTACTTC.